This is a list of T cell receptor beta chains from one sample in a study of blood T cell repertoires in COVID-19. Sequencing used immunoSEQ multiplex PCR; TCRdb keeps in-frame clones, though not all of them. The data hold roughly 99,000 clones, with approximately 89% observed a single time. Sequenced input: peripheral blood. All receptors derive from a man in his fifties with active or convalescent COVID-19. The CDR3 runs from the conserved cysteine through the conserved F or W. The D gene is left open where the match is weak. The listing skips clone size in some rows; elsewhere it reads once, few, many or a size class.

TRBD2,NA,TRBJ2-5,TRBV14,TGTGCCAGCAGCGCGTCAAGGACTAGCGGGCGCGGGGAGACCCAGTACTTC,CASSASRTSGRGETQYF
NA,NA,TRBJ2-3,TRBV7-9,TGTGCCAGCAGCCTACAGGGAAGGCTAGATACGCAGTATTTT,CASSLQGRLDTQYF
NA,NA,TRBJ1-4,TRBV9,TGTGCCAGCAGTCGACAGTCAGCAACTAATGAAAAACTGTTTTTT,CASSRQSATNEKLFF
NA,NA,TRBJ1-6,TRBV3-1/TRBV3-2,TGTGCCAGCAGCCAATGGAGTTCACCCCTCCACTTT,CASSQWSSPLHF
NA,NA,TRBJ1-1,TRBV5-1,TGCGCCAGCAGCTTGGTGGTCCGGGACACTGAAGCTTTCTTT,CASSLVVRDTEAFF
TRBD1,NA,TRBJ1-1,TRBV19,TGTGCCAGTAGTATAGAGACAGGGGGAATCGGGGCCGACACTGAAGCTTTCTTT,CASSIETGGIGADTEAFF
TRBD1,once,TRBJ2-2,TRBV4-2,TGTGCCAGCAGCCCCGGGACAGGGAACACCGGGGAGTTGTTTTTT,CASSPGTGNTGELFF
TRBD1,NA,TRBJ1-2,TRBV27,TGTGCCAGCAGTTTATCGGGGGACAGCTCTATCTATGGCTACACCTTC,CASSLSGDSSIYGYTF
TRBD1,NA,TRBJ1-2,TRBV4-1,TGCGCCAGCAGCCAAGATGTCTCCGGGACAGGGGGCGCGGAATATGGCTACACCTTC,CASSQDVSGTGGAEYGYTF
TRBD2,NA,TRBJ2-3,TRBV18,TGTGCCAGCTCACCCTCGGGACTAGCGGGAGTGCCAGATACGCAGTATTTT,CASSPSGLAGVPDTQYF
TRBD1,NA,TRBJ2-7,TRBV28,TGTGCCAGCAGTTGGGACAGCCGGGAGCAGTACTTC,CASSWDSREQYF
NA,NA,TRBJ2-7,TRBV11-2,TGTGCCAGCACTTCCGGGACAACCTACGAGCAGTACTTC,CASTSGTTYEQYF
TRBD1,NA,TRBJ2-1,TRBV12-3/TRBV12-4,TGTGCCAGCTGGACAGGAGCCTACAATGAGCAGTTCTTC,CASWTGAYNEQFF
NA,NA,TRBJ2-5,TRBV10-3,TGTGCCATCAGTGAGTCAGGGGGGGATCAAGAGACCCAGTACTTC,CAISESGGDQETQYF
NA,NA,TRBJ2-7,TRBV11-2,TGTGCCAGCAGCTTAGCCGGAGGTACGCAGTACTTC,CASSLAGGTQYF
NA,NA,TRBJ2-1,TRBV28,TGTGCCAGCAAGTCGGCAGGGGAGATCAATGAGCAGTTCTTC,CASKSAGEINEQFF
TRBD1,once,TRBJ2-3,TRBV19,TGTGCCAGTAGCCCATCCCGGGACAGGGGTAACAATACGCAGTATTTT,CASSPSRDRGNNTQYF
NA,NA,TRBJ2-2,TRBV18,TGTGCCAGCGATACAGGGCGGATGATCGGGGAGCTGTTTTTT,CASDTGRMIGELFF
NA,NA,TRBJ2-3,TRBV28,TGTGCCAGCAGTTTTGCAGGGGTTCCAGATACGCAGTATTTT,CASSFAGVPDTQYF
NA,NA,TRBJ2-2,TRBV5-6,TGTGCCAGCAGCCCCCCGACAGGCCTGAACACCGGGGAGCTGTTTTTT,CASSPPTGLNTGELFF
NA,NA,TRBJ2-7,TRBV5-4,TGTGCCAGCAGCTTGGAACCAGGCGGGATCTACGAGCAGTACTTC,CASSLEPGGIYEQYF
TRBD1,NA,TRBJ1-5,TRBV7-6,TGTGCCAGCAGCGGGACAGGGATTAGCTTT,CASSGTGISF
NA,NA,TRBJ1-1,TRBV5-5,TGTGCCAGCAGCTTAGGGGTGGTAAACACTGAAGCTTTCTTT,CASSLGVVNTEAFF
NA,NA,TRBJ1-4,TRBV7-6,TGTGCCAGCAGCGGCCGGACTGCTCGGGCCGAAAAACTGTTTTTT,CASSGRTARAEKLFF
NA,NA,TRBJ2-7,TRBV6-5,TGTGCCAGCAGCAAAGGGCGGGACGAGCAGTACTTC,CASSKGRDEQYF
NA,NA,TRBJ1-3,TRBV9,TGTGCCAGCAGTAGGGTCTCCGGGACAAATGGAAACACCATATATTTT,CASSRVSGTNGNTIYF
NA,NA,TRBJ1-4,TRBV7-8,TGTGCCAGCAGCTTAGAAGGGAGACTGGGAGGAAAACTGTTTTTT,CASSLEGRLGGKLFF
TRBD2,NA,TRBJ2-7,TRBV5-1,TGCGCCAGCTACCCGGGAGGGCCTGGGTACGAGCAGTACTTC,CASYPGGPGYEQYF
NA,NA,TRBJ1-2,TRBV5-6,TGTGCCAGCAGCTTCGCAGGGATTCCTGGCTACACCTTC,CASSFAGIPGYTF
NA,NA,TRBJ2-1,TRBV6-4,TGTGCCAGCAGTGACTCCCCTTATACTAGTGAGCAGTTCTTC,CASSDSPYTSEQFF
TRBD1,NA,TRBJ1-1,TRBV5-6,TGTGCCAGCAACCGACAGGGCTTCACTGAAGCTTTCTTT,CASNRQGFTEAFF
NA,NA,TRBJ2-1,TRBV9,TGTGCCAGCAGCGTAGGTCCGTCCAATGAGCAGTTCTTC,CASSVGPSNEQFF
NA,NA,TRBJ2-2,TRBV10-1,TGCGCCAGCAGCCCCGTTCGGGGGAGGACCGGGGAGCTGTTTTTT,CASSPVRGRTGELFF
NA,NA,TRBJ2-5,TRBV5-4,TGTGCCAGCTCAGGGGTGGGAGAGACCCAGTACTTC,CASSGVGETQYF
NA,NA,TRBJ2-3,TRBV7-9,TGTGCCAGCAGCCCAGGACAGTCAGATACGCAGTATTTT,CASSPGQSDTQYF
TRBD1,NA,TRBJ1-1,TRBV30,TGTGCCTGGAGTGGGCAGGGGGCAACTGAAGCTTTCTTT,CAWSGQGATEAFF
NA,NA,TRBJ2-4,TRBV2,TGTGCCAGCATGAGTAGCGACTCAGCCAAAAACATTCAGTACTTC,CASMSSDSAKNIQYF
NA,NA,TRBJ2-2,TRBV19,TGTGCCAGTAGTATAGCCGGCAGGTCATACACCGGGGAGCTGTTTTTT,CASSIAGRSYTGELFF
NA,NA,TRBJ1-1,TRBV24-1,TGTGCCACCAGTGACCTCGGACAGTTTGAAGCTTTCTTT,CATSDLGQFEAFF
TRBD1,NA,TRBJ1-2,TRBV3-1/TRBV3-2,TGTGCCAGCAGCAACCTGACAGGGAACTATGGCTACACCTTC,CASSNLTGNYGYTF
NA,NA,TRBJ2-1,TRBV5-8,TGTGCCAGCAGCTTTACGGGGGAGCCTTACAATGAGCAGTTCTTC,CASSFTGEPYNEQFF
NA,NA,TRBJ2-7,TRBV2,TGTGCCAGCAATAGAGGCGGGGCGGCTAAGCTTAACCTCGAGCAGTACTTC,CASNRGGAAKLNLEQYF
NA,NA,TRBJ2-7,TRBV10-3,TGTGCCATCAGTGAGTCCGACAGGCCATCTATCGAGCAGTACTTC,CAISESDRPSIEQYF
TRBD1,NA,TRBJ1-2,TRBV3-1/TRBV3-2,TGTGCCAGCAGCCTCCAAGGAGGTGCGACAGGGGGCAGGGGCTACACCTTC,CASSLQGGATGGRGYTF
TRBD1,NA,TRBJ2-7,TRBV28,TGTGCCAGCAGTCCCGGGACAGAACCCTACGAGCAGTACTTC,CASSPGTEPYEQYF
TRBD2,NA,TRBJ2-5,TRBV4-1,TGCGCCAGCAGCCAACCCCTAGCGGGAGCCCAAGAGACCCAGTACTTC,CASSQPLAGAQETQYF
TRBD1,once,TRBJ1-6,TRBV7-2,TGTGCCAGCAGCCTACAGACGACAGGGGGCGGGTCACCCCTCCACTTT,CASSLQTTGGGSPLHF
TRBD2,NA,TRBJ2-7,TRBV29-1,TGCAGCGTTCCGGGACTAAACTCCTACGAGCAGTACTTC,CSVPGLNSYEQYF
NA,NA,TRBJ2-7,TRBV6-2/TRBV6-3,TGTGCCAGCAGTGCCCCGGGGTACGAGCAGTACTTC,CASSAPGYEQYF
TRBD1,NA,TRBJ1-2,TRBV28,TGTGCCAGCAGTTTGGTGAGGACAGGCTCCGCGAAGGGGTACTACCATGGCTACACCTTC,CASSLVRTGSAKGYYHGYTF
NA,NA,TRBJ2-7,TRBV25-1,TGTGCCAGCAGTGACGGGGTTTCCTACGAGCAGTACTTC,CASSDGVSYEQYF
TRBD1,NA,TRBJ1-4,TRBV6-5,TGTGCCAGCAGTTGGTGGGACAGGGGTTTCAATGAAAAACTGTTTTTT,CASSWWDRGFNEKLFF
NA,once,TRBJ1-2,TRBV21-1,TGTGCCAGCAGCAAAGGGGAGGACAGGGGCTACGGCTACACCTTC,CASSKGEDRGYGYTF
NA,NA,TRBJ1-1,TRBV10-3,TGTGCCATCAGTGAATTTAAGGAGGGGAACACTGAAGCTTTCTTT,CAISEFKEGNTEAFF